Below, 9 T cell receptor beta chains from the same sample are listed, as sequenced in a study of OX40 agonist ivuxolimab in advanced cancers. Some clones are missing from TCRdb's copy, which holds only in-frame ones; the method was immunoSEQ multiplex PCR. The sample holds 55,000 to 60,000 clones; around four fifths are singletons and the top ten take under 3.5%. The starting material was CD4+ or CD8+ T cells sorted from blood, obtained in a trial of the OX40 agonist ivuxolimab. All receptors derive from an adult with an advanced solid tumor such as melanoma, head and neck, liver or kidney cancer.

This clone was seen a handful of times. Other DNA sequences in this specimen translate into the identical CDR3. The chain couples TRBV19 to TRBJ2-5; no clear D. The V gene's germline CDR1 is LNHDA and CDR2 SQIVND (reference sequence). The CDR3 covers 14 residues. V lost 2 bases to trimming and J lost 0 bases, with 7 bases between them. The CDR3 nucleotides are TGTGCCAGTAGTATAACCCGGGACCAAGAGACCCAGTACTTC. Translated: CASSITRDQETQYF.

This chain connects TRBV5-4 to TRBJ2-4, with 13 positions matching TRBD2. CDR3 length equals 15 residues. The ends lost 3 bases at V and 7 bases at J; junction bases unmatched: 4. Per germline, CDR1 SGHNT and CDR2 YYREEE (reference sequence). CDR3 sequence (DNA): TGTGCCAGCAGCTCAGGACTAGCGGGAGTTAACATTCAGTACTTC. As protein: CASSSGLAGVNIQYF.

This clone came up once. The chain recombines TRBV7-9 with TRBJ2-3; TRBD2 matches at 9 bases. CDR1 SEHNR and CDR2 FQNEAQ come from the germline V gene (reference sequence). This CDR3 has 16 amino acids. V was clipped by 3 bases and J by 1 base; unmatched bases: 5. CDR3 in amino acids: CASSFLGGGGTDTQYF. In DNA, the CDR3 is TGTGCCAGCAGCTTTCTCGGCGGGGGGGGCACAGATACGCAGTATTTT. Full variable domain (missing parts from reference TRBV7-9 and TRBJ2-3): DTGVSQNPRHKITKRGQNVTFRCDPISEHNRLYWYRQTLGQGPEFLTYFQNEAQLEKSRLLSDRFSAERPKGSFSTLEIQRTEQGDSAMYLCASSFLGGGGTDTQYFGPGTRLTVL.

V and J are TRBV14 and TRBJ2-1; no firm D call. Germline V CDR1 and CDR2: SGHDN, FVKESK. The CDR3 sequence is 16 residues long. Deletions cut 3 bases from V and 3 bases from J, with 15 bases between. CDR3 region: CASSHETDSYYNEQFF. The CDR3 nucleotides are TGTGCCAGCAGCCACGAGACTGATTCCTACTACAATGAGCAGTTCTTC.

The chain couples TRBV9 to TRBJ1-6, with a possible D match to TRBD1 (5 bases). The CDR3 has 15 amino acids. Trimming removed 7 bases at V and 4 bases at J, with 15 bases between. The germline V gene encodes CDR1 SGDLS and CDR2 YYNGEE. CDR3 bases: TGTGCCAGCGGAAACCTTCAGGGTTATAATTCACCCCTCCACTTT. It specifies CASGNLQGYNSPLHF.

V gene TRBV6-5 combines with J gene TRBJ1-2; the match to TRBD1 covers 8 bases. V gave up 5 bases and J gave up 7 bases; unmatched junction bases: 6. The CDR3 is made up of 13 amino acids. CDR1 and CDR2 (germline): MNHEY, SVGAGI. For the CDR3, the DNA is TGTGCCAGCAGTGAAACAGGGGGGGGTGGCTACACCTTC. Protein: CASSETGGGGYTF.

CDR3 DNA sequence: TGTGCCAGCAGTTCCATAACAGGGGAGAGAGGCTACACCTTC. It is translated as CASSSITGERGYTF. This chain connects TRBV6-5 to TRBJ1-2; 7 bases map to TRBD1. Germline CDR1 MNHEY, CDR2 SVGAGI. The trim removed 4 bases at V and 8 bases at J, leaving 10 bases unmatched. The CDR3 has 14 residues.

In its sample, this clone is medium-sized. This chain uses TRBV7-8 with TRBJ1-1; 7 bases fit TRBD1. The CDR3 contains 16 residues. V lost 5 bases, J lost 7 bases, and 16 bases stayed unmatched. CDR1 and CDR2 (germline): SGHVS, FQNEAQ. CDR3 residues: CASSPRGGQAGHEAFF. The CDR3 DNA reads TGTGCCAGCAGCCCTAGGGGAGGACAGGCTGGCCATGAAGCTTTCTTT.

The chain joins TRBV5-6 to TRBJ2-7, with a tentative D call TRBD2 (6 bases). There are 13 residues in the CDR3. V dropped 4 bases and J dropped 13 bases, with 21 bases sitting between them. Germline V CDR1 and CDR2: SGHDT, YYEEEE. The CDR3 here is CASSPGDRGPGYF. CDR3 in DNA: TGTGCCAGCAGCCCGGGGGATCGGGGTCCGGGATACTTC.